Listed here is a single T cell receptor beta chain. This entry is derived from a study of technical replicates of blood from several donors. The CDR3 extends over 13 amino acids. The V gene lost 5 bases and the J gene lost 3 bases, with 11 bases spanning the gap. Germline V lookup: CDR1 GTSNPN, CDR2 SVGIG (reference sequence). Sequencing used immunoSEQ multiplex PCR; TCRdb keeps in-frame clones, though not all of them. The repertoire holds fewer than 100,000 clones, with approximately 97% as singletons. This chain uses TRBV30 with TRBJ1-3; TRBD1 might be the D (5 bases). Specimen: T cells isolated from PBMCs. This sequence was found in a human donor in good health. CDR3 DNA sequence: TGTGCCTGGGGCCAGGGTCTTGGAAACACCATATATTTT. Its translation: CAWGQGLGNTIYF.